This T cell receptor (beta chain) was identified in a study of T cells in Graves' hyperthyroidism and ophthalmopathy. As for the study in general: Before treatment of any kind, peripheral blood was taken at initial diagnosis. Overall study findings and caveats: Blood shared most expanded thyroid clonotypes above 0.001.

CDR1 and CDR2 from the germline V gene are SNHLY and FYNNEI. The CDR3 is made up of 14 amino acids. Germline trimming cut 10 bases from V and 4 bases from J; bases unmatched to any gene: 12. This clonotype turned up a few times. Its matching antigen is unknown. Diagnoses were made from clinical symptoms, serum measures (thyroxine and TRAb), thyroid ultrasound and orbital computed tomography. PBMCs came from more than 9 ml fresh peripheral blood. Amplified TCR beta CDR3 regions came from RNA transcripts. The TCR CDR3 was amplified in a first-round RT-PCR using the HTBI primer set. MiXCR, applied by TCRdb to the multiplex PCR reads, yields one record per CDR3 protein. Of 450,000 to 650,000 distinct CDR3 sequences listed, more than 20% were seen once; the top ten hold approximately 25%.

The material sequenced was blood. The TCR sequence derives from a man aged 18 to 30 with Graves' hyperthyroidism. The chain recombines TRBV2 with TRBJ2-5; 7 bases fit TRBD2. In DNA, the CDR3 is TGTGCCAACAAGCGGGACCCCGGGCCAGAGACCCAGTACTTC. It codes for CANKRDPGPETQYF.